This TCR beta chain is from a study of shared clonotypes between healthy human individuals. Germline lookup yields CDR1 LNHDA and CDR2 SQIVND (reference sequence). The CDR3 is 14 residues long. Between the trimmed V and J ends, which lost 6 bases and 5 bases, there was a span of 14 bases. Here immunoSEQ multiplex PCR was the method, and the copy in TCRdb shows in-frame clones only, minus some. The sample carries 2 million or so clones, 95% recorded once. Concerning this clone itself: Its antigen is not known.

Study-wide results and limits: Naive subsets generally had larger estimated richness than memory subsets. In several donors, about 5% of naive CD4 clonotypes appeared in common.

This clonotype was obtained from a man younger than 35 in good health. This chain connects TRBV19 to TRBJ2-1; D is undetermined. Sequenced: naive CD4+ T cells sorted from blood. Subset of the sample: CD45RA+ positively selected. CDR3 in amino acids: CASRVVGGNNEQFF. The CDR3 nucleotides are TGTGCCAGTAGGGTGGTAGGCGGAAACAATGAGCAGTTCTTC.